Following are 25 T cell receptor beta chains from one sample sequenced in a study of cytomegalovirus exposure and HLA in healthy donors (dated by TCRdb to 2015 to 2018). Library creation used the immunoSEQ multiplex PCR assay. For the multiplex PCR, a mixture combining 60 forward primers for TCR Vbeta segments and 13 reverse primers for TCR Jbeta segments was used. Entries here come from immuneACCESS through TCRdb and include only in-frame sequences with V and J called. Some clones fail to appear in such tables; in the studies checked, an unresolved V gene covers under half of the shortfall, and the cause of the remainder is unknown. Counted in this sample were approximately 150,000 clones; 60% to 80% of them appeared once. Clones ranked in the top ten supply roughly an eighth of the sample. Sequencing was carried out using PBMCs. Receptors originate from a woman aged 40 to 50 in good health and CMV-seronegative.

V and J are TRBV10-1 and TRBJ2-1, with D tentatively TRBD1 (6 bases). The V end lost 7 bases, the J end lost 7 bases, and 23 bases lay between the germline ends. Germline V lookup: CDR1 WNHNN, CDR2 SYGVQD (reference sequence). CDR3 length: 16 residues. CDR3 coding DNA: TGCGCCAGCAAAGCAATTTCGGGACATGATGGGAATGAGCAGTTCTTC. Translation gives CASKAISGHDGNEQFF.

The chain couples TRBV7-2 to TRBJ1-2, with D unclear. V was clipped by 2 bases and J by 5 bases, with 15 bases between them. This CDR3 has 15 amino acids. CDR1 SGHTA and CDR2 FQGNSA come from the germline V gene. CDR3 residues: CASSLNKGEGYGYTF. In DNA form, the CDR3 reads TGTGCCAGCAGCTTAAACAAGGGAGAGGGTTATGGCTACACCTTC.

This chain links TRBV5-1 with TRBJ2-5; D remains ambiguous. The DNA end lines up better with TRBJ2-7; the J call may be wrong. The germline V gene has CDR1 SGHRS and CDR2 YFSETQ. There are 14 residues in the CDR3. The CDR3 nucleotides are TGCGCCAGCAGCTTGGAAGGTTTAGCATACGAGCAGTACTTC. It is translated as CASSLEGLAYEQYF.

This sequence joins TRBV30 and TRBJ1-2; D is uncertain. This CDR3 comprises 11 residues. Germline values: CDR1 GTSNPN, CDR2 SVGIG (reference sequence). Trimming cost V 0 bases and J 4 bases, with 3 bases left between them. CDR3 sequence: CAWSVSYGYTF. CDR3 coding DNA: TGTGCCTGGAGTGTCTCCTATGGCTACACCTTC.

This chain links TRBV6-6 with TRBJ1-2, with D possibly TRBD1 on 6 matching bases. Looked up from germline, CDR1 is MNHNY and CDR2 is SVGAGI (reference sequence). V was trimmed by 6 bases and J by 4 bases, leaving 21 bases between them. This CDR3 has 16 amino acids. The CDR3 DNA follows: TGTGCCAGCAGACGACGGACAGCCAACCATAGCTATGGCTACACCTTC. Translation gives CASRRRTANHSYGYTF.

The chain links TRBV21-1 to TRBJ1-2. TRBV21-1 is a pseudogene locus. This CDR3 contains 18 residues. Here the CDR3 reads CASSTLPAGGALNYGYTF. The CDR3 coding sequence is TGTGCCAGCAGCACCTTGCCGGCCGGGGGGGCGCTTAACTATGGCTACACCTTC.

The genes are TRBV4-1 and TRBJ1-3, with D unclear. Germline lookup yields CDR1 MGHRA and CDR2 YSYEKL. This CDR3 contains 12 residues. Deletions cut 4 bases from V and 3 bases from J, with 4 bases between. CDR3 amino acids: CASSPLGNTIYF. The CDR3 coding sequence is TGCGCCAGCAGCCCTCTTGGAAACACCATATATTTT.

The chain employs TRBV27 and TRBJ1-3; possibly TRBD1 for D (6 bases). This CDR3 comprises 14 residues. The ends were cut back, 5 bases at V and 4 bases at J, with 12 bases in the middle. From germline, CDR1 is MNHEY and CDR2 SMNVEV (reference sequence). For the CDR3, the DNA is TGTGCCAGCAGTCCTACAGGGATCGGAAACACCATATATTTT. Translation gives CASSPTGIGNTIYF.

V and J are TRBV4-2 and TRBJ2-7, with unresolved D. In germline, CDR1 is LGHNA, CDR2 YNFKEQ. V was clipped by 2 bases and J by 0 bases, with 14 bases between them. The CDR3 length is 16 residues. The CDR3 region is CASSQHSSGPSYEQYF. The CDR3 DNA reads TGTGCCAGCAGCCAACATTCCAGTGGGCCCTCCTACGAGCAGTACTTC.

V and J are TRBV28 and TRBJ1-2; tentative D call: TRBD1 (5 bases). Germline lookup yields CDR1 MDHEN and CDR2 SYDVKM. There are 13 residues in the CDR3. The V and J ends lost 5 bases and 8 bases respectively, with 15 bases between them. CDR3 loop: CASSTRQNRGYTF. As DNA, the CDR3 is TGTGCCAGCAGTACGCGACAGAATCGGGGCTACACCTTC.

This clone was detected only once. V gene TRBV7-9 combines with J gene TRBJ1-1; D uncertain. Deletions cut 5 bases from V and 0 bases from J, with 7 bases between. CDR3 length: 13 amino acids. The germline CDR1 and CDR2 sequences are SEHNR and FQNEAQ (reference sequence). The CDR3 loop reads CASSLYMNTEAFF. The CDR3 region has the DNA TGTGCCAGCAGCCTGTACATGAACACTGAAGCTTTCTTT. Looking up the rest from reference TRBV7-9 and TRBJ1-1 gives the full variable domain: DTGVSQNPRHKITKRGQNVTFRCDPISEHNRLYWYRQTLGQGPEFLTYFQNEAQLEKSRLLSDRFSAERPKGSFSTLEIQRTEQGDSAMYLCASSLYMNTEAFFGQGTRLTVV.

This sequence joins TRBV7-6 and TRBJ2-7; 8 bases fit TRBD2. Looked up from germline, CDR1 is SGHVS and CDR2 is FNYEAQ. This CDR3 region has 14 residues. V was pared by 5 bases and J by 3 bases, with 6 bases of the junction left unmatched. CDR3 sequence (DNA): TGTGCCAGCAGCCCCCGGACTAGCATCTACGAGCAGTACTTC. Translating gives CASSPRTSIYEQYF.

This clone was detected a few times. The genes are TRBV28 and TRBJ1-3, with D hard to call. This CDR3 is 16 amino acids long. The V and J ends lost 6 bases and 1 base respectively, with 16 bases between them. Germline V lookup: CDR1 MDHEN, CDR2 SYDVKM. CDR3 amino acids: CASSPWTGMSGNTIYF. The DNA for the CDR3 is TGTGCCAGCAGCCCCTGGACGGGGATGTCTGGAAACACCATATATTTT.

V is TRBV6-1 and J is TRBJ2-7; weak D call: TRBD2 (6 bases). Germline values: CDR1 MNHNS, CDR2 SASEGT. Trimming stripped 2 bases from V and 2 bases from J, with 7 bases between. The CDR3 is 13 amino acids. CDR3 in amino acids: CASSELATYEQYF. DNA of the CDR3: TGTGCCAGCAGTGAACTAGCGACCTACGAGCAGTACTTC.

The chain recombines TRBV28 with TRBJ2-7; TRBD1 matches at 8 bases. In germline, CDR1 is MDHEN, CDR2 SYDVKM. Trimming removed 4 bases from V and 5 bases from J; junction bases left unmatched: 7. The CDR3 totals 14 residues. CDR3 in DNA: TGTGCCAGCAGTTGGGACAGGAAAATTCACGAGCAGTACTTC. It translates to CASSWDRKIHEQYF.

This sequence joins TRBV20-1 and TRBJ2-1; D uncertain. Trimming left V 6 bases short and J 7 bases short, with 10 bases between. CDR1 is DFQATT and CDR2 is SNEGSKA in the germline V gene (reference sequence). The CDR3 covers 11 residues. This CDR3 reads CSAGRRNEQFF. The CDR3 region has the DNA TGCAGTGCAGGCCGGAGAAATGAGCAGTTCTTC.

The chain recombines TRBV4-3 with TRBJ2-6, with D unresolved. V lost 0 bases, J lost 0 bases, and 3 bases lay in between. There are 15 residues in the CDR3. Germline V gene sequence: CDR1 LGHNA, CDR2 YSLEER. CDR3 sequence: CASSQDSSGANVLTF. DNA for the CDR3: TGCGCCAGCAGCCAAGACAGCTCTGGGGCCAACGTCCTGACTTTC.

The chain links TRBV20-1 to TRBJ2-5, with D possibly TRBD1 on 6 matching bases. The CDR3 is 10 amino acids. The V and J ends lost 7 bases and 5 bases respectively, with 8 bases between them. Germline CDR1 reads DFQATT; CDR2 reads SNEGSKA (reference sequence). The CDR3 region is CSVGGETQYF. CDR3 coding DNA: TGCAGTGTAGGGGGTGAGACCCAGTACTTC.

In this sample, this clone turned up once. The V gene is TRBV10-2, the J gene TRBJ1-2, with TRBD1 identical over 10 bases. In germline, CDR1 is WSHSY, CDR2 SAAADI. CDR3 size: 13 residues. V was clipped by 5 bases and J by 8 bases; unmatched bases: 5. The CDR3 DNA reads TGCGCCAGCAGTCGACAGGGGGCGGACGGCTACACCTTC. Translated: CASSRQGADGYTF.

The chain has TRBV6-5 and TRBJ2-7; TRBD2 aligns across 9 bases. The trim removed 6 bases at V and 10 bases at J, leaving 10 bases unmatched. CDR1 is MNHEY and CDR2 is SVGAGI in the germline V gene. The CDR3 totals 13 residues. DNA of the CDR3: TGTGCCAGCAGCTTCATACTAGCGGGCACTCAGTACTTC. Its protein is CASSFILAGTQYF.

This clone was picked up a small number of times. This rearrangement joins TRBV27 to TRBJ2-7, with D unresolved. Germline assignment: CDR1 MNHEY and CDR2 SMNVEV (reference sequence). This CDR3 has 14 amino acids. V lost 2 bases and J 0 bases, leaving 8 bases between the germline ends. The CDR3 DNA follows: TGTGCCAGCAGTTTAGTCGGCGGCTCCTACGAGCAGTACTTC. This translates into CASSLVGGSYEQYF.

The V and J genes are TRBV11-3 and TRBJ1-1, with 7 nucleotides matching TRBD1. The V and J ends lost 0 bases and 4 bases, in that order; junction bases with no gene match: 14. The germline V gene encodes CDR1 SGHNT and CDR2 YENEEA. The length of the CDR3 is 18 residues. The CDR3 nucleotides read TGTGCCAGCAGCTTAGATGGGGTTTGGGGACAGTCGCCCACTGAAGCTTTCTTT. Translating it yields CASSLDGVWGQSPTEAFF.

The CDR3 nucleotides are TGTGCCAGTAGTGAGGGACAGGGGGTGGACACTGAAGCTTTCTTT. Translation: CASSEGQGVDTEAFF. The rearrangement links TRBV19 to TRBJ1-1; 11 nucleotides align to TRBD1. The germline V gene encodes CDR1 LNHDA and CDR2 SQIVND (reference sequence). This CDR3 is built from 15 residues. Losses at the gene ends were 5 bases for V and 3 bases for J; bases not matched to a gene: 5.

The V gene is TRBV6-5, the J gene TRBJ2-5; 8 bases agree with TRBD1. The CDR3 consists of 16 residues. Losses at the gene ends were 2 bases for V and 5 bases for J; bases not matched to a gene: 10. In germline, CDR1 is MNHEY, CDR2 SVGAGI. CDR3 in DNA: TGTGCCAGCAGTTACAACGGACAGGGTTTTTGGGAGACCCAGTACTTC. It yields the protein CASSYNGQGFWETQYF.

This clone came up a few times. J is TRBJ1-1 and V is TRBV5-4; a possible D gene is TRBD1 (6 bases). V gave up 0 bases and J gave up 13 bases, with 16 bases separating them. The CDR3 covers 13 residues. The germline V gene has CDR1 SGHNT and CDR2 YYREEE (reference sequence). The CDR3 DNA sequence: TGTGCCAGCAGCTTGGACAGGGTTTGGAAGGGTTTCTTT. Protein product: CASSLDRVWKGFF.